The 20 T cell receptor beta chains listed next were all sequenced from one sample in a study of CD8+ T cells in alopecia areata. RNA extraction and reverse transcription yielded cDNA as sequencing template. Using immunoSEQ multiplex PCR, the repertoire was profiled, and TCRdb retains in-frame clones only, with some absent. The sample gives around 120,000 clones, around 61% of which show up once; about 3% is in the top ten. The sample taken for sequencing was CD4+ T cells sorted from blood. The receptors were sampled from a human donor in good health.

V gene TRBV9 combines with J gene TRBJ2-5; 8 bases are a match to TRBD2. The CDR3 is 14 amino acids. Trimming at V came to 2 bases and at J to 4 bases, leaving 4 bases not matched to a gene. The germline gives CDR1 SGDLS, CDR2 YYNGEE. The CDR3: CASSVGGARETQYF. CDR3 in DNA: TGTGCCAGCAGCGTCGGGGGGGCCCGAGAGACCCAGTACTTC.

The table lists this clone with a few counts. The chain carries TRBV18 and TRBJ1-1; D gene unclear. This CDR3 has 13 residues. Trimming pared 1 base from V and 1 base from J, leaving 4 bases between. CDR1 KGHSH and CDR2 LQKENI come from the germline V gene. The CDR3 sequence: CASSPQENTEAFF. In DNA, the CDR3 is TGTGCCAGCTCACCACAGGAGAACACTGAAGCTTTCTTT.

The genes are TRBV15 and TRBJ2-5, with a tentative D call TRBD2 (6 bases). This CDR3 has 13 amino acids. V was shortened by 2 bases and J by 13 bases, with 17 bases between the two germline ends. Germline V gene sequence: CDR1 LNHNV, CDR2 YYDKDF (reference sequence). The CDR3 DNA is TGTGCCACCAGCAGAACACCGGGAGTAGTGGTGTACTTC. This translates into CATSRTPGVVVYF. Combining the CDR3 with reference TRBV15 and TRBJ2-5 gives the whole variable domain DAMVIQNPRYQVTQFGKPVTLSCSQTLNHNVMYWYQQKSSQAPKLLFHYYDKDFNNEADTPDNFQSRRPNTSFCFLDIRSPGLGDTAMYLCATSRTPGVVVYFGPGTRLLVL.

This chain connects TRBV6-5 to TRBJ1-1; 7 nucleotides match TRBD1. From germline, CDR1 is MNHEY and CDR2 SVGAGI. There are 14 residues in the CDR3. The trim removed 7 bases at V and 1 base at J, leaving 6 bases unmatched. CDR3 DNA sequence: TGTGCCAGCAACCCGACAGGGTGGAACACTGAAGCTTTCTTT. It codes for CASNPTGWNTEAFF.

The V gene is TRBV11-2, the J gene TRBJ2-2; D assignment may be TRBD1 or TRBD2 (5 bases each). The CDR3 length is 14 residues. The germline CDR1 and CDR2 sequences are SGHAT and FQNNGV. The germline V and J ends were trimmed by 5 bases and 2 bases, with 9 bases remaining between them. The CDR3 bases are TGTGCCAGCAGCCCGGGACCAAACACCGGGGAGCTGTTTTTT. This codes for CASSPGPNTGELFF.

V is TRBV28 and J is TRBJ1-1, with 8 bases aligning to TRBD1. Germline CDR1 MDHEN, CDR2 SYDVKM. Germline trimming cut 3 bases from V and 10 bases from J; bases unmatched to any gene: 10. The CDR3 contains 14 residues. The CDR3 loop reads CASSLSGQGARAFF. The CDR3, as DNA: TGTGCCAGCAGTTTGTCCGGGCAGGGGGCTCGAGCTTTCTTT.

This clone was picked up one time. The chain joins TRBV18 to TRBJ2-1; no clear D. V shed 1 base and J shed 8 bases, with 12 bases lying between them. Germline V lookup: CDR1 KGHSH, CDR2 LQKENI. The CDR3 extends over 14 amino acids. The CDR3 loop is CASSPRNAVDEQFF. The CDR3 DNA reads as TGTGCCAGCTCACCACGGAACGCCGTCGATGAGCAGTTCTTC.

V usage is TRBV19 and J usage is TRBJ2-7, with D perhaps matching TRBD1 (5 bases). The CDR3 consists of 16 residues. The ends were cut back, 3 bases at V and 3 bases at J, with 18 bases in the middle. CDR1 and CDR2 (germline): LNHDA, SQIVND (reference sequence). CDR3 sequence: CASSIGRADNLYEQYF. The CDR3 DNA follows: TGTGCCAGTAGTATTGGCAGGGCTGACAACCTCTACGAGCAGTACTTC.

This clone was seen a handful of times. The chain carries TRBV4-2 and TRBJ1-5; no clear D gene. Trimming removed 0 bases at V and 7 bases at J, with 10 bases between. The length of the CDR3 is 14 residues. The germline CDR1 and CDR2 sequences are LGHNA and YNFKEQ. The CDR3 DNA is TGTGCCAGCAGCCAAGACTTCCGAGGGCAGCCCCAGCATTTT. Translated, it gives CASSQDFRGQPQHF.

A few counts support this clone. The V and J genes are TRBV7-9 and TRBJ2-7, with a tentative D call TRBD1 (6 bases). The CDR3 spans 17 residues. Per germline, CDR1 SEHNR and CDR2 FQNEAQ (reference sequence). V was clipped by 2 bases and J by 2 bases, with 19 bases between them. CDR3 region: CASSLTDRDTWTYEQYF. In nucleotides, the CDR3 is TGTGCCAGCAGCTTAACCGACCGGGACACCTGGACCTACGAGCAGTACTTC. The variable domain in full, with the rest retrieved from reference TRBV7-9 and TRBJ2-7, is DTGVSQNPRHKITKRGQNVTFRCDPISEHNRLYWYRQTLGQGPEFLTYFQNEAQLEKSRLLSDRFSAERPKGSFSTLEIQRTEQGDSAMYLCASSLTDRDTWTYEQYFGPGTRLTVT.

This rearrangement joins TRBV6-5 to TRBJ1-2; TRBD1 is a possible D gene (5 bases). Germline CDR1 reads MNHEY; CDR2 reads SVGAGI. The CDR3 contains 14 residues. Trimming stripped 6 bases from V and 2 bases from J, with 13 bases between. Written as DNA, the CDR3 is TGTGCCAGCAGGCCCGGGACGGTAAACTATGGCTACACCTTC. Its protein product is CASRPGTVNYGYTF.

This chain connects TRBV15 to TRBJ1-2, with D unclear. Germline CDR1 reads LNHNV; CDR2 reads YYDKDF (reference sequence). The CDR3 totals 14 residues. V lost 3 bases and J lost 0, with 8 bases in between. The CDR3 loop reads CATSSGLSNYGYTF. CDR3 nucleotides: TGTGCCACCAGCAGCGGCCTTTCTAACTATGGCTACACCTTC. Using reference TRBV15 and TRBJ1-2 for the parts outside the CDR3, the full variable domain is DAMVIQNPRYQVTQFGKPVTLSCSQTLNHNVMYWYQQKSSQAPKLLFHYYDKDFNNEADTPDNFQSRRPNTSFCFLDIRSPGLGDTAMYLCATSSGLSNYGYTFGSGTRLTVV.

This clone showed up just once. The V and J genes are TRBV7-3 and TRBJ1-2, with no clear D. Per germline, CDR1 SGHTA and CDR2 FQGTGA. The CDR3 runs to 15 residues. The V and J ends lost 5 bases and 4 bases respectively, with 17 bases between them. The chain's CDR3 is CASSKGPGSFYGYTF. CDR3 coding DNA: TGTGCCAGCAGCAAAGGGCCGGGGTCCTTCTATGGCTACACCTTC.

V gene TRBV30 combines with J gene TRBJ2-7, with D uncertain. V lost 5 bases to trimming and J lost 2 bases, with 13 bases between them. CDR3 size: 13 residues. Germline CDR1 is GTSNPN and CDR2 is SVGIG (reference sequence). CDR3: CAWSARQAYEQYF. The CDR3 DNA reads TGTGCCTGGTCCGCCAGGCAGGCCTACGAGCAGTACTTC.

The CDR3 loop reads CASSFGGRTTGELFF. The CDR3 bases are TGTGCCAGCAGCTTTGGCGGGCGGACCACCGGGGAGCTGTTTTTT. V is TRBV5-6 and J is TRBJ2-2; possibly TRBD2 for D (5 bases). Germline CDR1 SGHDT, CDR2 YYEEEE. The CDR3 has 15 residues. V was shortened by 2 bases and J by 4 bases, with 12 bases between the two germline ends. The variable domain in full, completed from reference TRBV5-6 and TRBJ2-2, reads DAGVTQSPTHLIKTRGQQVTLRCSPKSGHDTVSWYQQALGQGPQFIFQYYEEEERQRGNFPDRFSGHQFPNYSSELNVNALLLGDSALYLCASSFGGRTTGELFFGEGSRLTVL.

This clone was observed a few times. The V gene is TRBV23-1, the J gene TRBJ1-2, with D possibly matching TRBD1 (6 bases). TRBV23-1 is filed as an ORF, its function uncertain. Trimming cost V 6 bases and J 2 bases, with 16 bases left between them. The CDR3 is made up of 15 amino acids. The CDR3 DNA reads TGCGCCAGCAGCTACTACTGGGACACGAACTATGGCTACACCTTC. Translation gives CASSYYWDTNYGYTF.

This clone was counted between two and nine times. J is TRBJ1-1 and V is TRBV7-6; 9 bases are shared with TRBD1. Per germline, CDR1 SGHVS and CDR2 FNYEAQ. Trimming removed 5 bases from V and 8 bases from J; junction bases left unmatched: 9. The CDR3 is 14 residues long. For the CDR3, the DNA is TGTGCCAGCAGCCCCCAGACAGGGGGGACCGAAGCTTTCTTT. Amino acid sequence: CASSPQTGGTEAFF.

The chain recombines TRBV25-1 with TRBJ1-1, with 7 bases matching TRBD1. V shed 5 bases, J shed 3 bases, and the junction held 15 bases outside the gene matches. CDR1 is MGHDK and CDR2 is SYGVNS in the germline V gene. This CDR3 contains 17 residues. The CDR3 DNA reads TGTGCCAGCAGTCGGGACAGCGGAGAATGGGGACACACTGAAGCTTTCTTT. Amino acid sequence: CASSRDSGEWGHTEAFF.

This clone was picked up a small number of times. Other DNA sequences in this specimen translate into the identical CDR3. This chain uses TRBV2 with TRBJ1-1; 7 bases match TRBD1. Germline lookup yields CDR1 SNHLY and CDR2 FYNNEI. The CDR3 has 13 amino acids. V dropped 7 bases and J dropped 2; count of bases not matched to a gene: 4. DNA of the CDR3: TGTGCCAGCATCCGACAGGGCAACACTGAAGCTTTCTTT. It encodes CASIRQGNTEAFF.

Here the CDR3 DNA reads TGTGCCAGCAGTTCTGGACTGCTCAATCAGCCCCAGCATTTT. This sequence encodes CASSSGLLNQPQHF. The rearrangement joins TRBV27 to TRBJ1-5; no clear D gene. This CDR3 contains 14 residues. V lost 4 bases, J lost 3 bases, and 10 bases lay in between. Germline CDR1 MNHEY, CDR2 SMNVEV (reference sequence).